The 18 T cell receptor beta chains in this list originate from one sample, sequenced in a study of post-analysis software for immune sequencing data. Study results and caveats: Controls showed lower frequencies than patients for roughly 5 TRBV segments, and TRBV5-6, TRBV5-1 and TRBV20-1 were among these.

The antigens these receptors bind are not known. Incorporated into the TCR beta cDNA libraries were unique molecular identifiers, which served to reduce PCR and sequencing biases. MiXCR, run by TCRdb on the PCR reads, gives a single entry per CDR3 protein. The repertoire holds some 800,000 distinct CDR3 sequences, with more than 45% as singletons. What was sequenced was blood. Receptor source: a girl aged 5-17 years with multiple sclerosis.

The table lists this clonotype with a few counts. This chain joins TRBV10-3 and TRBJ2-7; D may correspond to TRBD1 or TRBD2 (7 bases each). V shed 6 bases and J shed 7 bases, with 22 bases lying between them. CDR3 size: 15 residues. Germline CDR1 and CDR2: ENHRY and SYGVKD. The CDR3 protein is CAISRTGADGGEQYF. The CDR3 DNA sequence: TGTGCCATCAGCCGAACAGGGGCCGACGGGGGGGAGCAGTACTTC.

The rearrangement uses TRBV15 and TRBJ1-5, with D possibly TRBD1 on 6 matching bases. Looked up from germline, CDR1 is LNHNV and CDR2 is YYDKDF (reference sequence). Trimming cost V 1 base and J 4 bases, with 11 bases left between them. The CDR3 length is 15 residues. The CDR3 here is CATSRGWGANQPQHF. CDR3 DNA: TGTGCCACCAGCAGAGGGTGGGGGGCAAATCAGCCCCAGCATTTT.

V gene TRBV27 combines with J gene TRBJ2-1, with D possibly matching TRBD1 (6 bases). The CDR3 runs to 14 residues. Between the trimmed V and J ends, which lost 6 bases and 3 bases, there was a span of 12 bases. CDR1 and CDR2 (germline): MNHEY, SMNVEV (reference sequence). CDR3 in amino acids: CASRAGTLYNEQFF. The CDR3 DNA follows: TGTGCCAGCAGAGCCGGGACACTCTACAATGAGCAGTTCTTC.

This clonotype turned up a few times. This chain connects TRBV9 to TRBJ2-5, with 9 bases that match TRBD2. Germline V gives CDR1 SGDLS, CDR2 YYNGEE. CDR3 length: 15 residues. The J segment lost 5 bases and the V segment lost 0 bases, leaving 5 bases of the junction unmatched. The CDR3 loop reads CASSVEGTSSETQYF. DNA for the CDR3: TGTGCCAGCAGCGTAGAGGGGACTAGCTCCGAGACCCAGTACTTC.

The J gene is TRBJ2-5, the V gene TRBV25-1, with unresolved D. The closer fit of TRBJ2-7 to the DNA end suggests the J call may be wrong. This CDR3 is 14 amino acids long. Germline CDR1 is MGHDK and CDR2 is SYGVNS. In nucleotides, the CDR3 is TGTGCCAGTAATCCAGGCGCCTTATCCTACGAGCAGTACTTC. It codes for CASNPGALSYEQYF.

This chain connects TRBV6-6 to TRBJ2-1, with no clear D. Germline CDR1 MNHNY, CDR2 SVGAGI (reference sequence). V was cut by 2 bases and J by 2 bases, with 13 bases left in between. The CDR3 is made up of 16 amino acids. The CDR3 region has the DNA TGTGCCAGCAGTTACGGAACCGGGTCGCCCTACAATGAGCAGTTCTTC. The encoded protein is CASSYGTGSPYNEQFF.

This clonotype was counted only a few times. DNA of the CDR3: TGTGCCAGCGTGAGGGCCACAGGGGGCGACTATGGCTACACCTTC. This sequence encodes CASVRATGGDYGYTF. J is TRBJ1-2 and V is TRBV6-1; 9 bases agree with TRBD1. This CDR3 spans 15 amino acids. Per the germline V gene, CDR1 is MNHNS and CDR2 is SASEGT. Losses at the gene ends were 8 bases for V and 3 bases for J; bases not matched to a gene: 10.

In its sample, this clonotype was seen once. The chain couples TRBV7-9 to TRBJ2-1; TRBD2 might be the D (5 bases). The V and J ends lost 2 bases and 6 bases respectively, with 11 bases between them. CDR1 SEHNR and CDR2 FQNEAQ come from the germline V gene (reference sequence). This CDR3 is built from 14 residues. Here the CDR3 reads CASSLLATINEQFF. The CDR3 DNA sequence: TGTGCCAGCAGCTTACTAGCCACAATCAATGAGCAGTTCTTC.

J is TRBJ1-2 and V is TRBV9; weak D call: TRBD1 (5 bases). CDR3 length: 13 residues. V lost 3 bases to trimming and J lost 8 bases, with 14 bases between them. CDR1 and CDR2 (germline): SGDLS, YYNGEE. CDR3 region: CASSADSGTGYTF. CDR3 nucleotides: TGTGCCAGCAGCGCAGACTCCGGGACCGGCTACACCTTC.

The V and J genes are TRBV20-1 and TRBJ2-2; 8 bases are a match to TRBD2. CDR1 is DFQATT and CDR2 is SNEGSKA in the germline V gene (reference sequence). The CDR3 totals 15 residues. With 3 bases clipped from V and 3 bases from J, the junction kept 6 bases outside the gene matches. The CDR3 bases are TGCAGTGCTAGGGCTAGCGGGCGGGACACCGGGGAGCTGTTTTTT. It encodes CSARASGRDTGELFF.

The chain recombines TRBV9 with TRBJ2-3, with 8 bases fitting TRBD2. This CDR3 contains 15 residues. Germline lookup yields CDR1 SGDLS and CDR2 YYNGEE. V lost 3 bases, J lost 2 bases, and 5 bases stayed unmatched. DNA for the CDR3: TGTGCCAGCAGCGCAAGCGGGAGTTTCACAGATACGCAGTATTTT. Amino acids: CASSASGSFTDTQYF.

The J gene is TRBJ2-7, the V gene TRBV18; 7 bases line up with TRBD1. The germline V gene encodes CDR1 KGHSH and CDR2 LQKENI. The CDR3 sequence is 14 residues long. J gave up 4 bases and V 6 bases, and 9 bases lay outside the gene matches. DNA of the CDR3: TGTGCCAGCTCGCCTCCGGGACAGTTATACGAGCAGTACTTC. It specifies CASSPPGQLYEQYF.

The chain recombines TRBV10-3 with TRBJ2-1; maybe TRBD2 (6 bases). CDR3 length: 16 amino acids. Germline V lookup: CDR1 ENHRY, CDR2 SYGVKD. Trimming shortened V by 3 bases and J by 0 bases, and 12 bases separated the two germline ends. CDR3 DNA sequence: TGTGCCATCAGTGAAGGTAGCGGAAGCTCCTACAATGAGCAGTTCTTC. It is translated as CAISEGSGSSYNEQFF.

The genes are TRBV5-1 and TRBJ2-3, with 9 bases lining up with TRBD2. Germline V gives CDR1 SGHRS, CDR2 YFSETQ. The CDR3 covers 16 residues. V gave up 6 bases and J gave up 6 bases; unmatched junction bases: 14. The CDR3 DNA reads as TGCGCCAGCACGGATAGCGGGAGAGCGGAGGTGGATACGCAGTATTTT. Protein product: CASTDSGRAEVDTQYF.

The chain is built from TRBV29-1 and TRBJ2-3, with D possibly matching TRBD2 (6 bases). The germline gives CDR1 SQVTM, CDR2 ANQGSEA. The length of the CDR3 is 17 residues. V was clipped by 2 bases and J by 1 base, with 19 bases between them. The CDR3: CSVEYIEGRERTDTQYF. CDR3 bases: TGCAGCGTTGAATATATCGAGGGGCGGGAACGCACAGATACGCAGTATTTT.

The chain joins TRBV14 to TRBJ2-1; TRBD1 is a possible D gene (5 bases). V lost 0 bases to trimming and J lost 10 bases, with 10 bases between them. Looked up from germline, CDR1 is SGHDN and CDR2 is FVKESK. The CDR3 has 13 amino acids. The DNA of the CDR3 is TGTGCCAGCAGCCAAGAAAGGGGTTGGGAGCAGTTCTTC. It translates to CASSQERGWEQFF.

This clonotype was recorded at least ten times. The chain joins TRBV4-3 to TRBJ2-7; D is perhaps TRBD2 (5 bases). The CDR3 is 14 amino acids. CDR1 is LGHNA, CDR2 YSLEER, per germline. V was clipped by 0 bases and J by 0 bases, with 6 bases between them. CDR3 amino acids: CASSQDRGSYEQYF. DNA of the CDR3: TGCGCCAGCAGCCAAGATCGGGGCTCCTACGAGCAGTACTTC.

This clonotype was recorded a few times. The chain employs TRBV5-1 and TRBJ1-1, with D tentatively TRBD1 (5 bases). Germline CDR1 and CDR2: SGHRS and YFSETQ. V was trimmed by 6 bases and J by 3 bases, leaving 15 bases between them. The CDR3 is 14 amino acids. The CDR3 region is CASTLRGSDTEAFF. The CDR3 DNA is TGCGCCAGCACCCTAAGGGGATCGGACACTGAAGCTTTCTTT.